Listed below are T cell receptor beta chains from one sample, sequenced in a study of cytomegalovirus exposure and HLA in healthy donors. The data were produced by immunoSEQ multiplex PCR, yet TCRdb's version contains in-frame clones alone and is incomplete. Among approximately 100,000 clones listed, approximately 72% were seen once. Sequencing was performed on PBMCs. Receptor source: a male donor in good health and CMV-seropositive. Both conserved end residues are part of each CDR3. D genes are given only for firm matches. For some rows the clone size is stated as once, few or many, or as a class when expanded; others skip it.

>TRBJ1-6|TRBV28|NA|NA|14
CASSSITGNSPLHF
TGTGCCAGCAGTTCAATTACAGGGAATTCACCCCTCCACTTT
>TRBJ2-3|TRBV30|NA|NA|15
CAWNKGRGGVDTQYF
TGTGCCTGGAATAAGGGGCGGGGTGGTGTGGATACGCAGTATTTT
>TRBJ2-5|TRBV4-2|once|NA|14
CASSQEPRKETQYF
TGTGCCAGCAGCCAAGAGCCTAGAAAAGAGACCCAGTACTTC
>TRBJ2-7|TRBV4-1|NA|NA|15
CASSPEDRGSYEQYF
TGCGCCAGCAGCCCTGAAGACAGAGGCTCCTACGAGCAGTACTTC
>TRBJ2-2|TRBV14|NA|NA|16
CASSQGVAVGTGELFF
TGTGCCAGCAGCCAAGGGGTAGCGGTGGGCACCGGGGAGCTGTTTTTT
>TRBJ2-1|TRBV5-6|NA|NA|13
CASSLGGGWEQFF
TGTGCCAGCAGCCTGGGGGGGGGCTGGGAGCAGTTCTTC
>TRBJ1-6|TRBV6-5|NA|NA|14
CASSRGGRDSPLHF
TGTGCCAGCAGTAGGGGGGGCAGAGATTCACCCCTCCACTTT
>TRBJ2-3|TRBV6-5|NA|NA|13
CASSESRADTQYF
TGTGCCAGCAGTGAGTCCAGGGCGGATACGCAGTATTTT
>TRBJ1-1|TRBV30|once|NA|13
CARGRGIGTEAFF
TGTGCTAGGGGAAGGGGCATAGGCACTGAAGCTTTCTTT
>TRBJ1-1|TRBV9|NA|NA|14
CASSVGGGYTEAFF
TGTGCCAGCAGCGTAGGAGGTGGGTATACTGAAGCTTTCTTT
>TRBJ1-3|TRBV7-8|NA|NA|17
CASSLGGGGNSGNTIYF
TGTGCCAGCAGCCTAGGGGGTGGAGGGAACTCTGGAAACACCATATATTTT
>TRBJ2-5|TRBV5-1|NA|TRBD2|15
CASSEQPSGQETQYF
TGCGCCAGCAGCGAGCAGCCTAGCGGACAAGAGACCCAGTACTTC
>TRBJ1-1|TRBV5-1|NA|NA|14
CASSLGGGSTEAFF
TGCGCCAGCAGCTTGGGGGGCGGGAGCACTGAAGCTTTCTTT
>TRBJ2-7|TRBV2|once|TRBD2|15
CASSEREGGSYEQYF
TGTGCCAGTAGTGAACGGGAGGGCGGTTCCTACGAGCAGTACTTC
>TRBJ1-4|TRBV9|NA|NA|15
CASSVALAGNEKLFF
TGTGCCAGCAGCGTAGCTCTGGCAGGAAATGAAAAACTGTTTTTT
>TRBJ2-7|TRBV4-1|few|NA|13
CASSQPHFYEQYF
TGCGCCAGCAGCCAACCACATTTCTACGAGCAGTACTTC